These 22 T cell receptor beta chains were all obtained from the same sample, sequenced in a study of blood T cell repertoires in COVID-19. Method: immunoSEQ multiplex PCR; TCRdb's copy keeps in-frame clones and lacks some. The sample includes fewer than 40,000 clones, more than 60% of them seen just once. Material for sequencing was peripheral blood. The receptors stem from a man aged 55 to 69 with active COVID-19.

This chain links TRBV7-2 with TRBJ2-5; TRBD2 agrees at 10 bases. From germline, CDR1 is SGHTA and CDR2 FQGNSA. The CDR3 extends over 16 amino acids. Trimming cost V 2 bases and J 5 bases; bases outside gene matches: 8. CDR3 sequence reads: CASSLSVSGGSETQYF. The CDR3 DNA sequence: TGTGCCAGCAGCTTATCGGTTAGCGGGGGGTCGGAGACCCAGTACTTC. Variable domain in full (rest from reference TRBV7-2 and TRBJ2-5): GAGVSQSPSNKVTEKGKDVELRCDPISGHTALYWYRQSLGQGLEFLIYFQGNSAPDKSGLPSDRFSAERTGGSVSTLTIQRTQQEDSAVYLCASSLSVSGGSETQYFGPGTRLLVL.

CDR3 in DNA: TGTGCCAGTAGTCCCCTAGCGGGAGGATCAGATACGCAGTATTTT. Its protein product is CASSPLAGGSDTQYF. J is TRBJ2-3 and V is TRBV19; 11 bases map to TRBD2. Trimming removed 5 bases from V and 4 bases from J; junction bases left unmatched: 5. Germline CDR1 LNHDA, CDR2 SQIVND (reference sequence). This CDR3 contains 15 residues.

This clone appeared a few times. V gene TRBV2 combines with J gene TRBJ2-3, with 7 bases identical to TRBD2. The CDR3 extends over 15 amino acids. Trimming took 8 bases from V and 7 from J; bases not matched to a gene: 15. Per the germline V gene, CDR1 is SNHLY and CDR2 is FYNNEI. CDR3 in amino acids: CASGRPSGIGNTQYF. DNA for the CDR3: TGTGCCAGCGGGAGACCTAGCGGCATTGGGAATACGCAGTATTTT.

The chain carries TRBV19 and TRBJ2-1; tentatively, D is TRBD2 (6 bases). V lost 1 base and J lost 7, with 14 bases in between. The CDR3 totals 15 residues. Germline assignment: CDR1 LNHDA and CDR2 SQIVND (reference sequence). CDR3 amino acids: CASSIGRGFLNEQFF. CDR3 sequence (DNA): TGTGCCAGTAGTATAGGGCGGGGTTTCCTTAATGAGCAGTTCTTC.

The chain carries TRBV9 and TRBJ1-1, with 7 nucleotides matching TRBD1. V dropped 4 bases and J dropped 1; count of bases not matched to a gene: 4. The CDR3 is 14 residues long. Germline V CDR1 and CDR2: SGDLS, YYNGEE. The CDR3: CASSTGQTNTEAFF. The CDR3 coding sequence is TGTGCCAGCAGCACGGGACAGACGAACACTGAAGCTTTCTTT.

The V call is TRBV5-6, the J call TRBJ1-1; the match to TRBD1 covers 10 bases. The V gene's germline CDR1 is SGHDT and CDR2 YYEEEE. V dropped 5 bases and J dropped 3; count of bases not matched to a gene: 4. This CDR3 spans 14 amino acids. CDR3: CASRTGGLYTEAFF. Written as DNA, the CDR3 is TGTGCCAGCAGGACAGGGGGCTTGTACACTGAAGCTTTCTTT.

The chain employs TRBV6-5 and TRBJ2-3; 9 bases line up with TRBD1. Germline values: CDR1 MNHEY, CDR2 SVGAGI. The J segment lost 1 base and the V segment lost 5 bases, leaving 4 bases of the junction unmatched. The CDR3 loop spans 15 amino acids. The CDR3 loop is CASSLRTGGTDTQYF. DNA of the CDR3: TGTGCCAGCAGTCTCCGGACAGGGGGCACAGATACGCAGTATTTT.

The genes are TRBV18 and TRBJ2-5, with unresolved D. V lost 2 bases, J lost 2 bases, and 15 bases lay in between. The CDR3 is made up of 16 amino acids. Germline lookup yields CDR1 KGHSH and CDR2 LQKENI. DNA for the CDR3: TGTGCCAGCTCACCAATCCTTTCCCCCTCTCAAGAGACCCAGTACTTC. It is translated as CASSPILSPSQETQYF.

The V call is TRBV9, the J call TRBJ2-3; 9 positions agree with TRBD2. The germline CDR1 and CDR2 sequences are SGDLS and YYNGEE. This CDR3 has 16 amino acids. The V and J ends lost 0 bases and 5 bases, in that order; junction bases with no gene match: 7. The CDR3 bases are TGTGCCAGCAGCGTAGTGCTGGCGGGGGGGCAAGATACGCAGTATTTT. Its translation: CASSVVLAGGQDTQYF. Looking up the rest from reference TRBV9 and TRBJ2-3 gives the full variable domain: DSGVTQTPKHLITATGQRVTLRCSPRSGDLSVYWYQQSLDQGLQFLIQYYNGEERAKGNILERFSAQQFPDLHSELNLSSLELGDSALYFCASSVVLAGGQDTQYFGPGTRLTVL.

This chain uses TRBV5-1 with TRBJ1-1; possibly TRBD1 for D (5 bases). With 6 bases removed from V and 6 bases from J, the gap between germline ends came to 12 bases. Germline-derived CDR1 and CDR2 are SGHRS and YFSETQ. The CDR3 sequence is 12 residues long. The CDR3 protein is CASTDSGPEAFF. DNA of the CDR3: TGCGCCAGCACTGACAGCGGGCCTGAAGCTTTCTTT.

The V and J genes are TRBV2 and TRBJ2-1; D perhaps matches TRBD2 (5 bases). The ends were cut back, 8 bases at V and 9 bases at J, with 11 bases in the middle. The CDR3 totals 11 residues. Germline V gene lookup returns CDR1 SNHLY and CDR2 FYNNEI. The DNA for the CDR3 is TGTGCCAGCCGTTCGAGGGTTGAGCAGTTCTTC. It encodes CASRSRVEQFF.

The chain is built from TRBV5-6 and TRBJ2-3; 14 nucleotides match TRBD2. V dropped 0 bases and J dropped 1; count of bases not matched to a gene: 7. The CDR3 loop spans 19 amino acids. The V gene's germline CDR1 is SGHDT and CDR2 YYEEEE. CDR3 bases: TGTGCCAGCAGCTTGGTTCGGGGACTAGCGGGGGCGGGCACAGATACGCAGTATTTT. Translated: CASSLVRGLAGAGTDTQYF.

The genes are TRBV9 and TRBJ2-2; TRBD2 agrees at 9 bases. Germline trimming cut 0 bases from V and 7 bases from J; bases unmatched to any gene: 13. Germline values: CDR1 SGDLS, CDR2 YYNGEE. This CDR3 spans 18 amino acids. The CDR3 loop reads CASSVETGGGRANGELFF. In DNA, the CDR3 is TGTGCCAGCAGCGTAGAGACGGGCGGCGGGAGGGCCAACGGGGAGCTGTTTTTT.

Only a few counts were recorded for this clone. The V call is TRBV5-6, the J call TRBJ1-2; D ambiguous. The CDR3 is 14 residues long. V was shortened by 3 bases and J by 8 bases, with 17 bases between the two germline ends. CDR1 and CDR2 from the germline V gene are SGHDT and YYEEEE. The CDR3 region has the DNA TGTGCCAGCAGCTCGGTCCCCGAAACCATCGGCTACACCTTC. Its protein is CASSSVPETIGYTF.

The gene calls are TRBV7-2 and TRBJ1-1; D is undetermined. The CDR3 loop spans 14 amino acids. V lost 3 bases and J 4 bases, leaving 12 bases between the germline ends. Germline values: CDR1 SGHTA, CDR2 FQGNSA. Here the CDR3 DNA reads TGTGCCAGCAGCTTCTCCCGGGAGGTCACTGAAGCTTTCTTT. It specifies CASSFSREVTEAFF.

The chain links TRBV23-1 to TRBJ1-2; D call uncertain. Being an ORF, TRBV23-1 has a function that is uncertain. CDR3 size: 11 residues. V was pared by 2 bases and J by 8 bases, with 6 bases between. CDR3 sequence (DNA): TGCGCCAGCAGTCAAGCGTGGGGCTACACCTTC. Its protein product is CASSQAWGYTF.

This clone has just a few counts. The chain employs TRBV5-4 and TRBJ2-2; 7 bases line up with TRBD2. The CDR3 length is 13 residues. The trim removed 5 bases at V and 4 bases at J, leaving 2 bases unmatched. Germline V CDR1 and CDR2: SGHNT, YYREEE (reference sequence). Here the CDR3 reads CASRPGGTGELFF. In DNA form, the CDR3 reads TGTGCCAGCAGGCCGGGGGGCACCGGGGAGCTGTTTTTT.

In DNA, the CDR3 is TGTGCCAGTCGACTAGCGGGAGGGAAGGACAATGAGCAGTTCTTC. Translation: CASRLAGGKDNEQFF. This chain joins TRBV6-4 and TRBJ2-1, with 14 nucleotides matching TRBD2. V gave up 9 bases and J gave up 5 bases; unmatched junction bases: 6. Germline V gives CDR1 MRHNA, CDR2 SNTAGT. CDR3 length equals 15 residues.

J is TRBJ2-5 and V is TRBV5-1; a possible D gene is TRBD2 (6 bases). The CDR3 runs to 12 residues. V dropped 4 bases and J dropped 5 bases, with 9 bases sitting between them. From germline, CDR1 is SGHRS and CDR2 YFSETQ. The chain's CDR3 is CASSGAGETQYF. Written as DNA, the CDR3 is TGCGCCAGCAGCGGGGCGGGGGAGACCCAGTACTTC.

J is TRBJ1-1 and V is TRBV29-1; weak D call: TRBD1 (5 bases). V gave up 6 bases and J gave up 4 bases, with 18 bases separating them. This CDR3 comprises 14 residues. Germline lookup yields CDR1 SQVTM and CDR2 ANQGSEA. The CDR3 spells CSVLEAGLGTEAFF. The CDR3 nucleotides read TGCAGCGTCCTGGAGGCGGGGCTGGGCACTGAAGCTTTCTTT.

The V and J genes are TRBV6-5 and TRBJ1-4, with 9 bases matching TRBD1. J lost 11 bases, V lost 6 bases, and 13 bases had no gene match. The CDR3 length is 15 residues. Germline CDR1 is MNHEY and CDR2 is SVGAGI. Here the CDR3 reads CASSLDRGSNRKLFF. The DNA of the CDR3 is TGTGCCAGCAGCCTCGACAGGGGGTCTAATCGGAAACTGTTTTTT.

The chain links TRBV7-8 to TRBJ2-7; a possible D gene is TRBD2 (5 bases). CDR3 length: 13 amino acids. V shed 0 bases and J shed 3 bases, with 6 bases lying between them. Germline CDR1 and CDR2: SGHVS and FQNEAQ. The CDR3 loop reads CASSLAGSYEQYF. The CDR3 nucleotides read TGTGCCAGCAGCTTAGCGGGGAGCTACGAGCAGTACTTC.